The next 2 T cell receptor beta chains were all read from a single sample in a study of identical twins. TCRdb re-called the 5' RACE reads through MiXCR, storing one row per CDR3 protein. The sample carries around 530,000 distinct CDR3 sequences, nearly 15% recorded once. In addition, the sample was reused for a study of yellow fever vaccine responses in identical twins.

The specimen was CD4+ T cells sorted from blood. The receptors shown here come from a woman aged 18-35 years in good health.

V and J are TRBV5-1 and TRBJ1-2; no clear D. Looked up from germline, CDR1 is SGHRS and CDR2 is YFSETQ. V lost 0 bases and J lost 3, with 6 bases in between. This CDR3 has 13 amino acids. The CDR3 here is CASSLGRYYGYTF. In DNA form, the CDR3 reads TGCGCCAGCAGCTTGGGACGGTACTATGGCTACACCTTC.

This clonotype showed up just a few times. V gene TRBV7-2 combines with J gene TRBJ2-1; 12 bases are shared with TRBD2. CDR3 length: 16 residues. Germline lookup yields CDR1 SGHTA and CDR2 FQGNSA. The ends lost 5 bases at V and 3 bases at J; junction bases unmatched: 5. In DNA, the CDR3 is TGTGCCAGCAGCCCCACTAGCGGGGGGATCTACAATGAGCAGTTCTTC. Amino acids: CASSPTSGGIYNEQFF.